This T cell receptor beta chain was retrieved from a study of blood T cells in healthy people across ages. Germline V gene lookup returns CDR1 SGHTA and CDR2 FQGNSA. This CDR3 has 12 residues. V lost 2 bases and J 5 bases, leaving 7 bases between the germline ends. With a J-beta primer mix and a sample-barcoded 5' primer, a second PCR ran roughly 6 to 11 cycles. Using its own MiXCR run on the 5' RACE reads, TCRdb lists one record per CDR3 protein. The table has fewer than 650,000 distinct CDR3 sequences, about 27% seen once. A few counts support this clonotype. These sequences were also reported in another study, on T cells of mothers and their children.

Input material: blood. This TCR was recovered from a boy between 2 and 10 years old in good health. The chain recombines TRBV7-2 with TRBJ2-7; no firm D call. In DNA form, the CDR3 reads TGTGCCAGCAGCTTAATCCCAAACGAGCAGTACTTC. Translated, it gives CASSLIPNEQYF.